One sample yielded the 29 T cell receptor beta chains listed below, sequenced in a study of cytomegalovirus exposure and HLA in healthy donors (dated by TCRdb to 2015 to 2018). The library was made by the immunoSEQ multiplex PCR assay. The multiplex PCR relied on a mix of 60 forward primers for TCR Vbeta segments and 13 reverse primers for TCR Jbeta segments. TCRdb carries this immuneACCESS record with in-frame sequences only. Its versions omit some clonotypes, under half of them owing to an unresolved V gene in the studies checked, with the rest unexplained. In this sample the table shows over 150,000 clones, 65% to 85% of which occur a single time. 2.5% to 3.5% of the sample rests with the top ten. Material for sequencing was PBMCs. The receptors come from a woman in her 30s in good health and CMV-seronegative.

This chain joins TRBV7-9 and TRBJ2-7, with 9 bases aligning to TRBD2. J lost 2 bases, V lost 7 bases, and 6 bases had no gene match. Germline-derived CDR1 and CDR2 are SEHNR and FQNEAQ (reference sequence). There are 14 residues in the CDR3. As DNA, the CDR3 is TGTGCCAGCACTGGCGGGGGGGCCGCCTACGAGCAGTACTTC. Protein sequence: CASTGGGAAYEQYF.

CDR3 protein: CASSRLSRSYEQYF. The CDR3 coding sequence is TGTGCCAGCAGCCGACTTAGTCGCTCCTACGAGCAGTACTTC. This chain uses TRBV28 with TRBJ2-7; D is undetermined. The CDR3 is 14 amino acids. Trimming cost V 6 bases and J 0 bases, with 12 bases left between them. Germline loops: CDR1 MDHEN, CDR2 SYDVKM.

There are a few counts of this clone. The rearrangement joins TRBV10-3 to TRBJ2-2, with 9 positions matching TRBD2. From germline, CDR1 is ENHRY and CDR2 SYGVKD. The length of the CDR3 is 15 residues. V was pared by 4 bases and J by 4 bases, with 4 bases of the junction left unmatched. CDR3 DNA: TGTGCCATCAGTGGACTAGCGGATTTCACCGGGGAGCTGTTTTTT. Translated, it gives CAISGLADFTGELFF.

The chain recombines TRBV6-1 with TRBJ2-7; 12 positions match TRBD1. CDR1 is MNHNS and CDR2 is SASEGT in the germline V gene. The CDR3 is 14 amino acids. J was trimmed by 2 bases and V by 11 bases; bases with no gene match: 7. This chain's CDR3 is CAGGTGGFPYEQYF. In DNA, the CDR3 is TGTGCCGGAGGGACAGGGGGCTTTCCCTACGAGCAGTACTTC.

In this sample, this clone turned up a few times. This chain uses TRBV27 with TRBJ2-7; D possibly corresponds to TRBD1 (6 bases). This CDR3 contains 13 residues. In germline, CDR1 is MNHEY, CDR2 SMNVEV (reference sequence). The ends were cut back, 8 bases at V and 0 bases at J, with 11 bases in the middle. The CDR3 reads CASSNRVSYEQYF. For the CDR3, the DNA is TGTGCCAGCTCTAACAGGGTCTCCTACGAGCAGTACTTC.

The chain links TRBV5-4 to TRBJ2-2, with D maybe TRBD1 (7 bases). CDR3 length: 16 residues. From germline, CDR1 is SGHNT and CDR2 YYREEE (reference sequence). The germline V and J ends were trimmed by 4 bases and 0 bases, with 13 bases remaining between them. CDR3 bases: TGTGCCAGCAGCCCTGGAGGGACAGCGAACACCGGGGAGCTGTTTTTT. This sequence encodes CASSPGGTANTGELFF.

J is TRBJ1-2 and V is TRBV15; unclear D gene. Germline V gives CDR1 LNHNV, CDR2 YYDKDF (reference sequence). The CDR3 consists of 13 residues. Trimming stripped 0 bases from V and 4 bases from J, with 6 bases between. The CDR3 nucleotides are TGTGCCACCAGCAGAGACGGACTCTATGGCTACACCTTC. This codes for CATSRDGLYGYTF.

This clone occurred a few times. This chain connects TRBV6-1 to TRBJ2-7; D is undetermined. Per the germline V gene, CDR1 is MNHNS and CDR2 is SASEGT. V lost 6 bases to trimming and J lost 2 bases, with 17 bases between them. The CDR3 runs to 15 residues. Here the CDR3 DNA reads TGTGCCAGCAGGTTCACAGAGCCCGGCCCCTACGAGCAGTACTTC. Protein: CASRFTEPGPYEQYF.

Concerning this clone: The junction and the germline gene differ at one end; a read error may be behind it. V usage is TRBV7-9 and J usage is TRBJ1-1; 7 bases fit TRBD1. This CDR3 has 12 amino acids. In germline, CDR1 is SEHNR, CDR2 FQNEAQ (reference sequence). In nucleotides, the CDR3 is TGTTCCAGCAGCTTGGGACAGACTGAAGCTTTCTTT. Protein sequence: CSSSLGQTEAFF.

This clone appeared once. The chain recombines TRBV7-9 with TRBJ1-1; 10 bases fit TRBD1. The CDR3 contains 15 residues. V lost 5 bases to trimming and J lost 3 bases; unmatched junction nucleotides: 6. CDR1 and CDR2 from the germline V gene are SEHNR and FQNEAQ (reference sequence). The CDR3 here is CASSARTGGDTEAFF. The CDR3 DNA is TGTGCCAGCAGCGCCCGGACAGGGGGGGACACTGAAGCTTTCTTT. Using reference TRBV7-9 and TRBJ1-1 for the parts outside the CDR3, the full variable domain is DTGVSQNPRHKITKRGQNVTFRCDPISEHNRLYWYRQTLGQGPEFLTYFQNEAQLEKSRLLSDRFSAERPKGSFSTLEIQRTEQGDSAMYLCASSARTGGDTEAFFGQGTRLTVV.

The gene calls are TRBV19 and TRBJ2-3; 10 nucleotides line up with TRBD2. With V trimmed by 3 bases and J by 4 bases, 7 bases remained unmatched. The CDR3 extends over 16 amino acids. Germline CDR1 reads LNHDA; CDR2 reads SQIVND (reference sequence). CDR3 in DNA: TGTGCCAGTAGTATCCGAGCGGGGGGGCTCGCAGATACGCAGTATTTT. The encoded protein is CASSIRAGGLADTQYF.

The J gene is TRBJ1-3, the V gene TRBV5-1; 8 bases agree with TRBD1. CDR1 is SGHRS and CDR2 is YFSETQ in the germline V gene. The CDR3 is made up of 17 amino acids. The junction had 9 bases not matched to a gene; V was cut back by 1 base and J by 3 bases. The CDR3 nucleotides are TGCGCCAGCAGCTTGACGGCCGGGACAGGCTATGGAAACACCATATATTTT. Amino acids: CASSLTAGTGYGNTIYF. Combining the CDR3 with reference TRBV5-1 and TRBJ1-3 gives the whole variable domain KAGVTQTPRYLIKTRGQQVTLSCSPISGHRSVSWYQQTPGQGLQFLFEYFSETQRNKGNFPGRFSGRQFSNSRSEMNVSTLELGDSALYLCASSLTAGTGYGNTIYFGEGSWLTVV.

This rearrangement joins TRBV5-4 to TRBJ2-1; 8 nucleotides agree with TRBD1. Looked up from germline, CDR1 is SGHNT and CDR2 is YYREEE (reference sequence). J gave up 5 bases and V 4 bases, and 5 bases lay outside the gene matches. There are 14 residues in the CDR3. The CDR3 is CASSQGQVNNEQFF. CDR3 in DNA: TGTGCCAGCAGCCAGGGACAGGTAAACAATGAGCAGTTCTTC.

This chain connects TRBV7-6 to TRBJ1-1; D is perhaps TRBD1 (6 bases). The CDR3 totals 13 residues. Looked up from germline, CDR1 is SGHVS and CDR2 is FNYEAQ. Trimming cost V 3 bases and J 5 bases, with 10 bases left between them. CDR3 nucleotide sequence: TGTGCCAGCAGCTTCCTTGGACAGACTGAAGCTTTCTTT. It specifies CASSFLGQTEAFF.

The chain employs TRBV5-5 and TRBJ1-5, with D uncertain. The germline V gene encodes CDR1 SGHKS and CDR2 YYEKEE (reference sequence). This CDR3 region has 15 residues. The V end lost 0 bases, the J end lost 3 bases, and 10 bases lay between the germline ends. The CDR3 here is CASSLGGFINQPQHF. The DNA for the CDR3 is TGTGCCAGCAGCTTGGGAGGGTTTATCAATCAGCCCCAGCATTTT.

This clone appeared a single time. This chain connects TRBV5-4 to TRBJ2-1; 8 bases agree with TRBD2. Germline CDR1 and CDR2: SGHNT and YYREEE (reference sequence). This CDR3 is 15 amino acids long. Germline trimming cut 0 bases from V and 7 bases from J; bases unmatched to any gene: 6. The CDR3 protein is CASSLVSGMGNEQFF. The CDR3 DNA reads as TGTGCCAGCAGCTTGGTTAGCGGGATGGGAAATGAGCAGTTCTTC.

This chain joins TRBV19 and TRBJ2-1; 11 bases line up with TRBD2. This CDR3 is 16 amino acids long. J lost 7 bases, V lost 6 bases, and 11 bases had no gene match. Germline V gene sequence: CDR1 LNHDA, CDR2 SQIVND (reference sequence). The CDR3 sequence: CASSSYSGGAGNEQFF. CDR3 DNA sequence: TGTGCCAGTAGCTCCTATAGCGGGGGGGCCGGGAATGAGCAGTTCTTC.

The rearrangement joins TRBV28 to TRBJ1-1, with D perhaps matching TRBD1 (6 bases). Looked up from germline, CDR1 is MDHEN and CDR2 is SYDVKM. The length of the CDR3 is 15 residues. V was cut by 4 bases and J by 1 base, with 13 bases left in between. The CDR3 DNA follows: TGTGCCAGCAGTTCGCCGGGACAACAGAACACTGAAGCTTTCTTT. Its translation is CASSSPGQQNTEAFF.

The gene calls are TRBV7-2 and TRBJ1-1, with a possible D match to TRBD1 (5 bases). V was trimmed by 2 bases and J by 4 bases, leaving 11 bases between them. The CDR3 runs to 14 residues. Germline lookup yields CDR1 SGHTA and CDR2 FQGNSA. The CDR3 sequence is CASSLRGYGTEAFF. The CDR3 coding sequence is TGTGCCAGCAGCTTAAGGGGTTATGGCACTGAAGCTTTCTTT. Looking up the rest from reference TRBV7-2 and TRBJ1-1 gives the full variable domain: GAGVSQSPSNKVTEKGKDVELRCDPISGHTALYWYRQSLGQGLEFLIYFQGNSAPDKSGLPSDRFSAERTGGSVSTLTIQRTQQEDSAVYLCASSLRGYGTEAFFGQGTRLTVV.

V is TRBV29-1 and J is TRBJ2-1; weak D call: TRBD1 (6 bases). V gave up 4 bases and J gave up 5 bases, with 9 bases separating them. Germline lookup yields CDR1 SQVTM and CDR2 ANQGSEA. CDR3 size: 12 residues. The CDR3 loop reads CSVGGGNNEQFF. The CDR3 nucleotides read TGCAGCGTTGGAGGGGGAAACAATGAGCAGTTCTTC.

The chain combines TRBV27 with TRBJ2-1; 8 positions match TRBD2. Germline V gene lookup returns CDR1 MNHEY and CDR2 SMNVEV (reference sequence). The CDR3 consists of 15 residues. V dropped 5 bases and J dropped 2; count of bases not matched to a gene: 5. CDR3 sequence reads: CASSGGSGTYNEQFF. The CDR3 DNA is TGTGCCAGCAGTGGTGGTAGCGGGACCTACAATGAGCAGTTCTTC.

The V call is TRBV19, the J call TRBJ2-7; perhaps TRBD1 as D (6 bases). The CDR3 is 14 residues long. CDR1 is LNHDA and CDR2 is SQIVND in the germline V gene (reference sequence). The V end lost 8 bases, the J end lost 1 base, and 15 bases lay between the germline ends. CDR3 region: CASRFRGSSYEQYF. The CDR3 nucleotides are TGTGCCAGTCGTTTCAGGGGTAGTTCCTACGAGCAGTACTTC.

V gene TRBV9 combines with J gene TRBJ1-2; 7 bases line up with TRBD1. The germline CDR1 and CDR2 sequences are SGDLS and YYNGEE. The V gene end was trimmed by 3 bases and the J gene end by 4 bases; junction bases not matched to a gene: 6. The CDR3 consists of 14 residues. In DNA, the CDR3 is TGTGCCAGCAGCGGGGTGGGACAGTCCTATGGCTACACCTTC. Its protein is CASSGVGQSYGYTF.

The genes are TRBV7-2 and TRBJ1-5; tentatively, D is TRBD1 (6 bases). Germline CDR1 and CDR2: SGHTA and FQGNSA. The CDR3 contains 15 residues. The V end was cut by 5 bases, the J end by 7 bases, with 18 bases between. The CDR3 reads CASSRRVGAGQPQHF. Here the CDR3 DNA reads TGTGCCAGCAGCCGGAGAGTGGGGGCAGGACAGCCCCAGCATTTT.

CDR3 sequence: CASRKGGNSYEQYF. CDR3 in DNA: TGTGCCAGCAGGAAGGGGGGGAATTCCTACGAGCAGTACTTC. The chain joins TRBV25-1 to TRBJ2-7, with D possibly being TRBD2 (7 bases). Trimming cost V 6 bases and J 1 base, with 13 bases left between them. Germline V gene lookup returns CDR1 MGHDK and CDR2 SYGVNS. This CDR3 region has 14 residues.

The rearrangement uses TRBV5-1 and TRBJ1-4; tentatively, D is TRBD1 (5 bases). This CDR3 comprises 14 residues. V lost 0 bases to trimming and J lost 8 bases, with 11 bases between them. Germline CDR1 is SGHRS and CDR2 is YFSETQ. CDR3 in amino acids: CASSLGAGGEKLFF. CDR3 in DNA: TGCGCCAGCAGCTTGGGAGCCGGGGGAGAAAAACTGTTTTTT.

This chain connects TRBV7-3 to TRBJ1-1; D perhaps matches TRBD1 (5 bases). The ends were cut back, 5 bases at V and 0 bases at J, with 16 bases in the middle. CDR1 SGHTA and CDR2 FQGTGA come from the germline V gene. The CDR3 contains 16 residues. The CDR3 DNA follows: TGTGCCAGCAGCCCACACCTGACAGTCATGAACACTGAAGCTTTCTTT. It is translated as CASSPHLTVMNTEAFF.

This sequence joins TRBV29-1 and TRBJ2-7, with D maybe TRBD2 (6 bases). The CDR3 length is 15 residues. From germline, CDR1 is SQVTM and CDR2 ANQGSEA. Deletions cut 3 bases from V and 2 bases from J, with 17 bases between. The DNA for the CDR3 is TGCAGCGTTGATATTCAGGGAGGTAGGGCCTACGAGCAGTACTTC. Residues: CSVDIQGGRAYEQYF.

The chain links TRBV29-1 to TRBJ2-5; D is unclear. The J call may be faulty, since TRBJ2-7 better matches the DNA end. Germline loops: CDR1 SQVTM, CDR2 ANQGSEA. This CDR3 has 10 residues. This CDR3 reads CSVGGYEQYF. The CDR3 coding sequence is TGCAGCGTTGGAGGCTACGAGCAGTACTTC.